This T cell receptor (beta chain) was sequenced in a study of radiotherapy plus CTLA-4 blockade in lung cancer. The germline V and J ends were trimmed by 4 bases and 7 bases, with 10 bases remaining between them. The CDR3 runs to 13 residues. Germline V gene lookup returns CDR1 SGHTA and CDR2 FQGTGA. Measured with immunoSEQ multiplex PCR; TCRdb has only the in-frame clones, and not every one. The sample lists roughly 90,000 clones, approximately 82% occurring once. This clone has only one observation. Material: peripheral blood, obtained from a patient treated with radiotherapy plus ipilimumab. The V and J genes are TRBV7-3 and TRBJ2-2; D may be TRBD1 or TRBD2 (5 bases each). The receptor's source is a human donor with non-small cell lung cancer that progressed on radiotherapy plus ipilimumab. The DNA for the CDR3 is TGTGCCAGCAGCTCCGGGACGAACGGGGAGCTGTTTTTT. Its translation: CASSSGTNGELFF.